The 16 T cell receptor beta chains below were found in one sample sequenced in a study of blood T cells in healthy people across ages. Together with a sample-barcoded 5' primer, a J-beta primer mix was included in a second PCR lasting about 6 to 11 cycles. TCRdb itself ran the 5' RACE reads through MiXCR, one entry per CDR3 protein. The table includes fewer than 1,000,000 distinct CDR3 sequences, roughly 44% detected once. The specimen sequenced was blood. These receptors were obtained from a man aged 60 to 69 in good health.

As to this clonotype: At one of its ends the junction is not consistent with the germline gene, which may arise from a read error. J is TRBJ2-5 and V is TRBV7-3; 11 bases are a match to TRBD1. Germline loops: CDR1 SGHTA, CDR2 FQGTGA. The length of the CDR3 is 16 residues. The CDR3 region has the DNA TGTGCCAGCAGCACCTCCGGACAGGGGGCTTACGAGACCCGGTACTTC. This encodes CASSTSGQGAYETRYF.

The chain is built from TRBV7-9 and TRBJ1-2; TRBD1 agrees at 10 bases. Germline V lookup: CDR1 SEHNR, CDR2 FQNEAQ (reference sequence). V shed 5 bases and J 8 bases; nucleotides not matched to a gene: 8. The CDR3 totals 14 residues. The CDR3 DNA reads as TGTGCCAGCAGCCCTGTCGGGACAGGGGAGGGCTACACCTTC. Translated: CASSPVGTGEGYTF.

DNA for the CDR3: TGCAGTGCTAGATCCAGCGGGGGGGCCATTGGGGAGCAGTTCTTC. Residues: CSARSSGGAIGEQFF. The J gene is TRBJ2-1, the V gene TRBV20-1; 10 bases match TRBD2. Germline V CDR1 and CDR2: DFQATT, SNEGSKA (reference sequence). V dropped 2 bases and J dropped 10; count of bases not matched to a gene: 11. This CDR3 comprises 15 residues.

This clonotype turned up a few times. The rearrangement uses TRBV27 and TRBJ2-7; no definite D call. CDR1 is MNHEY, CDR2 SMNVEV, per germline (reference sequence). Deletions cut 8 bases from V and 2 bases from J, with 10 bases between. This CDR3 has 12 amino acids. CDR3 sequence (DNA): TGTGCCAGCGGCCCCAGCCCCTACGAGCAGTACTTC. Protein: CASGPSPYEQYF.

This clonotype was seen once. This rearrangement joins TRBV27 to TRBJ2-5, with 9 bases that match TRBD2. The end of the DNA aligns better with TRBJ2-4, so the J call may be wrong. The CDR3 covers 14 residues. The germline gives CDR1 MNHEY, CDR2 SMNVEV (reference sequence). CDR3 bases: TGTGCCAGCAGGCGCGGGGGGGCCGGAAACATTCAGTACTTC. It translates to CASRRGGAGNIQYF.

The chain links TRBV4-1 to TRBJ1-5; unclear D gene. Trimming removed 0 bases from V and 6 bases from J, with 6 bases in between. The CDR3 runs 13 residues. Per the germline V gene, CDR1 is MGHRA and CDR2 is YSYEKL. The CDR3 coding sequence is TGCGCCAGCAGCCAAGATTTGGCTCAGCCCCAGCATTTT. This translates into CASSQDLAQPQHF.

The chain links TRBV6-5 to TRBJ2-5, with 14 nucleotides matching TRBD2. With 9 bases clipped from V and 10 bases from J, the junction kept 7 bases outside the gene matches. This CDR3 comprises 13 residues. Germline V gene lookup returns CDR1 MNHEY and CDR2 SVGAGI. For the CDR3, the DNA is TGTGCCAGTAAGCGGACTAGCGGGGGGATCCAGTACTTC. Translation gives CASKRTSGGIQYF.

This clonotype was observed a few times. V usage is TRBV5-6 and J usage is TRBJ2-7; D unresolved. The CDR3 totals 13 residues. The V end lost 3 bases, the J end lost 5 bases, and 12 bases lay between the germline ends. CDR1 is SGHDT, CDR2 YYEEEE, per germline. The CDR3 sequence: CASSSGNADEQYF. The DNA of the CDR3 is TGTGCCAGCAGCTCTGGGAACGCCGACGAGCAGTACTTC.

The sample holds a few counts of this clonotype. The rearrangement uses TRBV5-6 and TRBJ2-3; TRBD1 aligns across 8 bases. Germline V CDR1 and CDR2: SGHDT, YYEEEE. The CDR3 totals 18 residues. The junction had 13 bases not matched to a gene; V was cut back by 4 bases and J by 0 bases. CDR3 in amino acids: CASSQPTVTGASTDTQYF. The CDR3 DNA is TGTGCCAGCAGCCAACCTACGGTGACAGGGGCAAGCACAGATACGCAGTATTTT.

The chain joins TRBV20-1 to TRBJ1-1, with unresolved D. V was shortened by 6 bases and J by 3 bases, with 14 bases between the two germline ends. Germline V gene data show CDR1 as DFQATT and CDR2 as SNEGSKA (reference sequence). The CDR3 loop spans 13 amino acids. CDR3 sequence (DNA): TGCAGTGCCACTGTACATCATTACACTGAAGCTTTCTTT. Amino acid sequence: CSATVHHYTEAFF.

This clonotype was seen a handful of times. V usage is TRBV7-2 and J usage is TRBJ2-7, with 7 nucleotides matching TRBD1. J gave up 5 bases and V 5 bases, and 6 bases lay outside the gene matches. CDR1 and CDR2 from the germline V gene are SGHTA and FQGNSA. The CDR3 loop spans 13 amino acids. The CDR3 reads CASSTRQGHEQYF. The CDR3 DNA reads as TGTGCCAGCAGCACCCGACAGGGTCACGAGCAGTACTTC.

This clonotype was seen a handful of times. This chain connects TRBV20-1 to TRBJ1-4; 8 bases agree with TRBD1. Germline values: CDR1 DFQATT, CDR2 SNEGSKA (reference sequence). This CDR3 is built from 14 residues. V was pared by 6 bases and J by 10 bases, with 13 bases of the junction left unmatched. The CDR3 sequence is CSAGEPGGAGKLFF. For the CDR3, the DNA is TGCAGTGCCGGAGAACCAGGGGGCGCAGGAAAACTGTTTTTT.

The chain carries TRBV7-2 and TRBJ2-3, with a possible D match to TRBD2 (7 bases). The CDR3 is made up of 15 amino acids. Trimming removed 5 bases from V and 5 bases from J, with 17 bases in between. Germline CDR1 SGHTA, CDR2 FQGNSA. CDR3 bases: TGTGCCAGCAGCCGCGCGGGGGCCCCGGAAGATACGCAGTATTTT. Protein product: CASSRAGAPEDTQYF. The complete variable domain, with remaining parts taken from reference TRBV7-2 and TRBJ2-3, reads GAGVSQSPSNKVTEKGKDVELRCDPISGHTALYWYRQSLGQGLEFLIYFQGNSAPDKSGLPSDRFSAERTGGSVSTLTIQRTQQEDSAVYLCASSRAGAPEDTQYFGPGTRLTVL.

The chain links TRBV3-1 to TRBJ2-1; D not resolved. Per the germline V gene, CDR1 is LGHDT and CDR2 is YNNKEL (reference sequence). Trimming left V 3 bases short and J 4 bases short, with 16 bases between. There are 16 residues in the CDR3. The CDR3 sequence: CASSQKQLGSYNEQFF. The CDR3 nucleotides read TGTGCCAGCAGCCAGAAACAGCTGGGGTCTTACAATGAGCAGTTCTTC.

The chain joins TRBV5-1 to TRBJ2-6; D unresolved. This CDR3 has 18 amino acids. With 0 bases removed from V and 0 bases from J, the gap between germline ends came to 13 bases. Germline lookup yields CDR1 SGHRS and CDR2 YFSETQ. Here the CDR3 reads CASSLVYQAISGANVLTF. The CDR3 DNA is TGCGCCAGCAGCTTGGTGTATCAGGCCATCTCTGGGGCCAACGTCCTGACTTTC.

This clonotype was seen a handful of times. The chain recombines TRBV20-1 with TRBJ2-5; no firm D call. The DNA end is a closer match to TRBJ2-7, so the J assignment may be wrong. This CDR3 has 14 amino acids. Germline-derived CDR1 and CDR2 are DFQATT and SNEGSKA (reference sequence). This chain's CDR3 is CSARDWVRNYEQYF. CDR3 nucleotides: TGCAGTGCTAGAGATTGGGTCAGAAACTACGAGCAGTACTTC.